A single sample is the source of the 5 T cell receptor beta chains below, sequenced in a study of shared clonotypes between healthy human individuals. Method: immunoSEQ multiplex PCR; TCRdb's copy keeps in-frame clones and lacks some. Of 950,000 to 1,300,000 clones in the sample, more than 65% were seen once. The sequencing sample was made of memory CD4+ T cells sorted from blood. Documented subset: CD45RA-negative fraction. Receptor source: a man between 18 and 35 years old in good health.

This chain's CDR3 is CASSQDLYGYTF. CDR3 DNA sequence: TGTGCCAGCAGCCAAGATTTATATGGCTACACCTTC. The V gene is TRBV14, the J gene TRBJ1-2; D is undetermined. CDR3 length: 12 residues. V lost 0 bases, J lost 5 bases, and 4 bases lay in between. Per germline, CDR1 SGHDN and CDR2 FVKESK.

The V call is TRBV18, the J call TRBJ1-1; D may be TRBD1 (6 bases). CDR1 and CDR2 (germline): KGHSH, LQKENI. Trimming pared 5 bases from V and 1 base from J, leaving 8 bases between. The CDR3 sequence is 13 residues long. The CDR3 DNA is TGTGCCAGCTCAGGGGACAAGAACACTGAAGCTTTCTTT. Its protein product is CASSGDKNTEAFF.

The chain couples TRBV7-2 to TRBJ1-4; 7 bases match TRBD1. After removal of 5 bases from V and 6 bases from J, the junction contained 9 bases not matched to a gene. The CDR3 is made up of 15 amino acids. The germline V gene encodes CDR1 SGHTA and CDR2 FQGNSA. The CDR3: CASSLNRGSHEKLFF. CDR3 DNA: TGTGCCAGCAGCCTGAACAGGGGAAGTCATGAAAAACTGTTTTTT.

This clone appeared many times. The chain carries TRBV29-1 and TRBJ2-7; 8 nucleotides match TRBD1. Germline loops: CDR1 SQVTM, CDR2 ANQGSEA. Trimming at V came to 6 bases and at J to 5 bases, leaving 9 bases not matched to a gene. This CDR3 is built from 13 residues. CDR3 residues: CSVRQGIVNEQYF. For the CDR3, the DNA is TGCAGCGTCCGACAGGGGATTGTGAACGAGCAGTACTTC.

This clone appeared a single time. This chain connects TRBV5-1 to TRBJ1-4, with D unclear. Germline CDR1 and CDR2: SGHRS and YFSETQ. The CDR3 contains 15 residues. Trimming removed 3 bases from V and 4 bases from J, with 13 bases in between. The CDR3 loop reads CASSSHSESNEKLFF. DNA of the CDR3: TGCGCCAGCAGCTCCCACAGTGAGAGTAATGAAAAACTGTTTTTT.